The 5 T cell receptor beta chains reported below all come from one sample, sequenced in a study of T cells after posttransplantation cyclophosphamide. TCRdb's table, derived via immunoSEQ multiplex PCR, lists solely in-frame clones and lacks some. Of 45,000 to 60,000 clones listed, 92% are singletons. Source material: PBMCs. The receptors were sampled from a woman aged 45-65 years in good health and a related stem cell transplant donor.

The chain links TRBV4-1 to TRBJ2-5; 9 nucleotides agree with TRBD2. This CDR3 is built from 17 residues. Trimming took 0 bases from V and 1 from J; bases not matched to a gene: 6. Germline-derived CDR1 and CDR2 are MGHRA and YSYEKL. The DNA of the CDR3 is TGCGCCAGCAGCCAAGAGCCGAGTAGCGGGGGCCAAGAGACCCAGTACTTC. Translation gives CASSQEPSSGGQETQYF.

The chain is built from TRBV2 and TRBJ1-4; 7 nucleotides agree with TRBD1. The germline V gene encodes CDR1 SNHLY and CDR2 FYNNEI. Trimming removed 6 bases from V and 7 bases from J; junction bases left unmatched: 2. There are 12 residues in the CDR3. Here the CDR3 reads CASRGDSEKLFF. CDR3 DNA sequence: TGTGCCAGCAGGGGGGACAGTGAAAAACTGTTTTTT.

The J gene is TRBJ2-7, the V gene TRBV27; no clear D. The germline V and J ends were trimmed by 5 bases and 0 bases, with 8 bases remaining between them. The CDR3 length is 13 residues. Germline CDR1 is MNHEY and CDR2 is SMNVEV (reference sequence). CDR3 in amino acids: CASSPLSSYEQYF. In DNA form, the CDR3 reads TGTGCCAGCAGTCCCCTTAGCTCCTACGAGCAGTACTTC.

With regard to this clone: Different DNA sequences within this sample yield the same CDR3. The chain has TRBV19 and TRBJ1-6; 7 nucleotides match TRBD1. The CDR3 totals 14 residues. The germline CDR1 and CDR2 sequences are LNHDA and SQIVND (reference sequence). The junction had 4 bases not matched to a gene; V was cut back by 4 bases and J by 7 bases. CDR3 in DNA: TGTGCCAGTAGTAGCGGGACAGCAAATTCACCCCTCCACTTT. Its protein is CASSSGTANSPLHF.

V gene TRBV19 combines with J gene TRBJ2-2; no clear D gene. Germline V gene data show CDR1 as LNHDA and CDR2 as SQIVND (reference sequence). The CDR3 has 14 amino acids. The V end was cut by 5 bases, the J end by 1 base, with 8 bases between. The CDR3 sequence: CASSPHLNTGELFF. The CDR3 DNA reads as TGTGCCAGTAGTCCTCACTTGAACACCGGGGAGCTGTTTTTT.